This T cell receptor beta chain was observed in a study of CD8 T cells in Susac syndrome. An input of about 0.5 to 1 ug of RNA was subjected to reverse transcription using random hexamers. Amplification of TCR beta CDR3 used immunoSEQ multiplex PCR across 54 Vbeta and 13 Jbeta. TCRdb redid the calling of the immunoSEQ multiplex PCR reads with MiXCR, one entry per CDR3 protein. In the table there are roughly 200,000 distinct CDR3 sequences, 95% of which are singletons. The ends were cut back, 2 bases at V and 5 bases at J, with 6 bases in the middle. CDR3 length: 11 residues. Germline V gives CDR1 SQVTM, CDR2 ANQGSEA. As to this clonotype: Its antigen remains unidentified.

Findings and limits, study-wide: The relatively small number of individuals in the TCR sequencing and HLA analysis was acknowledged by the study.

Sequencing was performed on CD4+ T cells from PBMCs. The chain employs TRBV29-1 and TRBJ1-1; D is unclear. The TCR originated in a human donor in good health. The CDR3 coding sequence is TGCAGCGTTGAACGAGTAACTGAAGCTTTCTTT. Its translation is CSVERVTEAFF. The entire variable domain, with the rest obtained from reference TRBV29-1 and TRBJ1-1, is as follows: SAVISQKPSRDICQRGTSLTIQCQVDSQVTMMFWYRQQPGQSLTLIATANQGSEATYESGFVIDKFPISRPNLTFSTLTVSNMSPEDSSIYLCSVERVTEAFFGQGTRLTVV.